The 28 T cell receptor beta chains reported below all come from one sample, sequenced in a study of T cell clonality in common variable immunodeficiency. These receptors are not linked to any known antigen. Overall study results and limits: In common variable immunodeficiency, TCR beta chains reportedly carried fewer deletions and N-nucleotide insertions.

Sequencing used immunoSEQ multiplex PCR; TCRdb keeps in-frame clones, though not all of them. The sample lists roughly 30,000 clones, none appearing once, the ten largest making up approximately 31%. The sequenced material came from peripheral blood mononuclear cells. These receptors came from a human donor with common variable immunodeficiency.

This clone was recorded many times. The read falls 3 residues short of the CDR3 end, and the missing part is taken from the germline J gene. The chain links TRBV2 to TRBJ2-2; 12 nucleotides agree with TRBD2. J gave up 0 bases and V 1 base, and 3 bases lay outside the gene matches. Germline V gene lookup returns CDR1 SNHLY and CDR2 FYNNEI. The CDR3 runs 18 residues. The CDR3 sequence: CASSEGLAGGPNTGELFF. Partial CDR3 DNA: TGTGCCAGCAGTGAAGGGCTAGCGGGGGGGCCGAACACCGGGGAG. Full variable domain (rest looked up from reference TRBV2 and TRBJ2-2): EPEVTQTPSHQVTQMGQEVILRCVPISNHLYFYWYRQILGQKVEFLVSFYNNEISEKSEIFDDQFSVERPDGSNFTLKIRSTKLEDSAMYFCASSEGLAGGPNTGELFFGEGSRLTVL.

Concerning this clone itself: From the germline J gene comes the end of the CDR3, since the read stops 3 residues before it. The rearrangement uses TRBV7-9 and TRBJ1-2, with TRBD1 as a possible D gene (5 bases). Trimming stripped 1 base from V and 7 bases from J, with 13 bases between. CDR3 length: 14 amino acids. Germline CDR1 reads SEHNR; CDR2 reads FQNEAQ (reference sequence). CDR3: CASSLVSRGSGYTF. The sequenced part of the CDR3 DNA is TGTGCCAGCAGCTTAGTGTCGAGGGGAAGTGGC.

This clone was counted many times. The CDR3 extends 3 residues past the end of the read, so its final part is completed from the germline J gene. The V and J genes are TRBV23-1 and TRBJ1-2; 10 bases agree with TRBD1. TRBV23-1 has ORF status, its function being uncertain. The length of the CDR3 is 15 residues. With V trimmed by 6 bases and J by 1 base, 5 bases remained unmatched. CDR3 DNA (partial): TGCGCCAGCAGGGACAGGGGGGGAGGTAACTATGGC. Amino acids: CASRDRGGGNYG. The whole CDR3 sequence is CASRDRGGGNYGYTF.

This clone has just a few counts. This sample includes further DNA sequences coding for the same CDR3. The CDR3 spells CASSLAGLSTQYF. CDR3 DNA (partial): TGCGCCAGCAGCCTTGCGGGTCTTTCGACC. The V call is TRBV23-1, the J call TRBJ2-5; D perhaps matches TRBD2 (5 bases). The CDR3 goes on 3 residues after the read ends, and that part is filled in from the germline J gene. TRBV23-1 falls under the ORF class, with uncertain function. The length of the CDR3 is 13 residues. V was clipped by 6 bases and J by 7 bases, with 15 bases between them.

This clone was detected only a few times. Read sequence stops 3 residues before the CDR3 end, and the germline J gene provides the missing end. The V gene is TRBV6-1, the J gene TRBJ1-5; 7 bases match TRBD1. The CDR3 consists of 15 residues. Germline CDR1 is MNHNS and CDR2 is SASEGT. J was trimmed by 2 bases and V by 3 bases; bases with no gene match: 4. The CDR3 sequence: CASSDTGVGNQPQHF. CDR3 DNA, as far as it was read: TGTGCCAGCAGTGATACAGGGGTGGGCAATCAGCCC.

This clone was seen ten or more times. The sequence runs out 3 residues before the end of the CDR3; the remainder is reconstructed from the germline J gene. The J gene is TRBJ2-1, the V gene TRBV7-9, with TRBD1 matching 8 bases. CDR1 and CDR2 (germline): SEHNR, FQNEAQ (reference sequence). V lost 1 base, J lost 7 bases, and 6 bases stayed unmatched. This CDR3 region has 15 residues. The sequenced part of the CDR3 DNA is TGTGCCAGCAGCTTAGAGGGGACAGGTGGTAATGAG. Its protein is CASSLEGTGGNE. The full CDR3 protein is CASSLEGTGGNEQFF.

This clone was seen repeatedly, ten times or more. The DNA ends 3 residues before the CDR3 does, and the rest of the CDR3 is filled in from the germline J gene. V gene TRBV20-1 combines with J gene TRBJ2-5, with D perhaps matching TRBD2 (6 bases). In germline, CDR1 is DFQATT, CDR2 SNEGSKA (reference sequence). V was pared by 0 bases and J by 3 bases, with 8 bases between. The CDR3 totals 13 residues. CDR3 residues: CSARDGGKETQYF. The CDR3 bases that were read are TGCAGTGCTAGAGATGGGGGGAAAGAGACC.

This clone was counted at least ten times. The read comes to an end 3 residues before the CDR3 does, leaving the germline J gene to fill in the end. The rearrangement uses TRBV12-3 or TRBV12-4 and TRBJ1-2; D is unclear. Trimming pared 3 bases from V and 7 bases from J, leaving 15 bases between. This CDR3 spans 14 amino acids. The covered CDR3 bases are TGTGCCAGCAGTTTTAATACAGTCGAAGGTGGC. Its protein product is CASSFNTVEGG. The whole CDR3 region reads CASSFNTVEGGYTF.

As for this clone: The read finishes 3 residues shy of the CDR3 end, and the germline J gene is used to complete it. V usage is TRBV5-5 and J usage is TRBJ1-5, with 10 bases matching TRBD1. With 1 base clipped from V and 9 bases from J, the junction kept 7 bases outside the gene matches. CDR1 is SGHKS and CDR2 is YYEKEE in the germline V gene (reference sequence). This CDR3 is built from 15 residues. The CDR3 sequence is CASSLRWDRGLPQHF. The part of the CDR3 DNA that was read is TGTGCCAGCAGCTTGCGTTGGGACAGGGGTCTGCCC.

In the case of this clone: The observed sequence ends 3 residues before the CDR3 terminus, with the missing tail filled in from the germline J gene. The chain couples TRBV18 to TRBJ1-1, with 8 bases lining up with TRBD1. The germline V gene has CDR1 KGHSH and CDR2 LQKENI. The CDR3 covers 13 residues. J lost 7 bases, V lost 5 bases, and 6 bases had no gene match. The CDR3 sequence is CASSWGDRGEAFF. The covered CDR3 bases are TGTGCCAGCTCATGGGGAGACAGGGGTGAA.

This clone was counted between two and nine times. The read ends 3 residues shy of where the CDR3 ends; the end is completed using the germline J gene. V is TRBV7-6 and J is TRBJ1-3; D gene ambiguous. The CDR3 loop spans 16 amino acids. Germline CDR1 is SGHVS and CDR2 is FNYEAQ. Deletions cut 5 bases from V and 4 bases from J, with 18 bases between. CDR3 DNA, as far as it was read: TGTGCCAGCAGCCCCCTGGCTGAAACGATCGGAAACACC. Residues: CASSPLAETIGNT. The CDR3, in full, reads CASSPLAETIGNTIYF. Complete variable domain (other parts from reference TRBV7-6 and TRBJ1-3): GAGVSQSPRYKVTKRGQDVALRCDPISGHVSLYWYRQALGQGPEFLTYFNYEAQQDKSGLPNDRFSAERPEGSISTLTIQRTEQRDSAMYRCASSPLAETIGNTIYFGEGSWLTVV.

This clone showed up just a few times. The read is 3 residues too short to cover the CDR3 end, so that end is filled in from the germline J gene. The genes are TRBV20-1 and TRBJ1-1; D is perhaps TRBD1 (5 bases). Germline CDR1 reads DFQATT; CDR2 reads SNEGSKA (reference sequence). V shed 4 bases and J shed 4 bases, with 13 bases lying between them. This CDR3 comprises 13 residues. The CDR3 DNA, read in part, is TGCAGTGCTATGGTGGTGGGGGGCACTGAA. Translation gives CSAMVVGGTE. The entire CDR3 is CSAMVVGGTEAFF.

Ten or more counts support this clone. With the read ending 3 residues before the CDR3 end, the germline J gene is used to fill in that end. This sequence joins TRBV30 and TRBJ2-7; D not certain. This CDR3 contains 11 residues. Germline loops: CDR1 GTSNPN, CDR2 SVGIG (reference sequence). V gave up 1 base and J gave up 3 bases, with 4 bases separating them. The covered CDR3 bases are TGTGCCTGGAGTGACAGCTACGAG. This gives the protein CAWSDSYE. The full CDR3 reads CAWSDSYEQYF.

This clone showed up many times. The sequence runs out 3 residues before the end of the CDR3; the remainder is reconstructed from the germline J gene. The V and J genes are TRBV7-3 and TRBJ2-5, with D tentatively TRBD1 or TRBD2 (5 bases each). The CDR3 has 13 residues. Germline values: CDR1 SGHTA, CDR2 FQGTGA. CDR3 amino acids: CASSQDQGATQYF. The sequenced CDR3 bases are TGTGCCAGCAGCCAAGACCAGGGAGCCACC.

The part of the CDR3 DNA that was read is TGTGCCAGCTCACCTATACCGTTTCCGGTTATACGCAATCAGCCC. Translation gives CASSPIPFPVIRNQP. The full CDR3 sequence reads CASSPIPFPVIRNQPQHF. This chain connects TRBV18 to TRBJ1-5; D unclear. The read is 3 residues too short to cover the CDR3 end, so that end is filled in from the germline J gene. Deletions cut 3 bases from V and 2 bases from J, with 20 bases between. The CDR3 is 18 residues long. Germline loops: CDR1 KGHSH, CDR2 LQKENI. Looking up the rest from reference TRBV18 and TRBJ1-5 gives the full variable domain: NAGVMQNPRHLVRRRGQEARLRCSPMKGHSHVYWYRQLPEEGLKFMVYLQKENIIDESGMPKERFSAEFPKEGPSILRIQQVVRGDSAAYFCASSPIPFPVIRNQPQHFGDGTRLSIL.

This clone was seen a handful of times. The read terminates 3 residues ahead of where the CDR3 ends, so the germline J gene completes it. The V and J genes are TRBV7-8 and TRBJ1-1; possible D gene TRBD1, 6 bases. This CDR3 has 13 residues. From germline, CDR1 is SGHVS and CDR2 FQNEAQ. V was clipped by 2 bases and J by 4 bases, with 8 bases between them. The CDR3 DNA, read in part, is TGTGCCAGCAGCTTAACAGGGTCCACTGAA. As protein: CASSLTGSTE. The complete CDR3 protein is CASSLTGSTEAFF.

On this clone itself: The sequenced fragment ends 3 residues before the CDR3 boundary, so the rest is inferred from the germline J gene. J is TRBJ1-1 and V is TRBV18, with D possibly being TRBD1 (6 bases). The CDR3 has 14 residues. The V gene's germline CDR1 is KGHSH and CDR2 LQKENI. The V end lost 6 bases, the J end lost 4 bases, and 15 bases lay between the germline ends. CDR3 sequence: CASSPDSSSTEAFF. Incomplete CDR3 DNA: TGTGCCAGCTCCCCGGACAGTTCGAGCACTGAA.

As regards this clone: The read terminates 3 residues ahead of where the CDR3 ends, so the germline J gene completes it. The chain has TRBV20-1 and TRBJ2-5, with 11 bases fitting TRBD2. Germline lookup yields CDR1 DFQATT and CDR2 SNEGSKA (reference sequence). J was trimmed by 5 bases and V by 5 bases; bases with no gene match: 10. CDR3 size: 15 residues. The CDR3 DNA, read in part, is TGCAGTGCTCCGGGACTAGCGGCGACTTGGGAGACC. Translating gives CSAPGLAATWET. The complete CDR3 reads CSAPGLAATWETQYF.

This clone has only a few counts. With the read ending 3 residues before the CDR3 end, the germline J gene is used to fill in that end. The V gene is TRBV7-2, the J gene TRBJ2-5, with D unclear. The CDR3 covers 14 residues. The V end lost 4 bases, the J end lost 4 bases, and 13 bases lay between the germline ends. Germline lookup yields CDR1 SGHTA and CDR2 FQGNSA. The DNA read from the CDR3 is TGTGCCAGCAGCTCCCAGGCACTCGGAGAGACC. It translates to CASSSQALGET. The full-length CDR3 reads as CASSSQALGETQYF.

This clone was counted between two and nine times. The observed sequence ends 3 residues before the CDR3 terminus, with the missing tail filled in from the germline J gene. V and J are TRBV6-2 or TRBV6-3 and TRBJ2-7; 7 positions match TRBD2. V lost 10 bases and J lost 3; bases outside the gene matches: 9. There are 13 residues in the CDR3. Per germline, CDR1 MNHEY and CDR2 SVGEGT. The part of the CDR3 DNA that was read is TGTGCCACCTCCGTGGGGGGGGGCTACGAG. Its protein is CATSVGGGYE. The CDR3 as a whole reads CATSVGGGYEQYF.

This clone occurred many times. The sequenced part of the CDR3 DNA is TGTGCCAGCAGCTTCGGACAGCATGTCTATGGC. Protein product: CASSFGQHVYG. The CDR3 in its entirety is CASSFGQHVYGYTF. V and J are TRBV7-9 and TRBJ1-2; perhaps TRBD1 as D (6 bases). The CDR3 end falls 3 residues outside the read, so it is completed with the germline J gene. The CDR3 loop spans 14 amino acids. Germline-derived CDR1 and CDR2 are SEHNR and FQNEAQ (reference sequence). The V end was cut by 3 bases, the J end by 4 bases, with 12 bases between.

About this clone: The sequence runs out 3 residues before the end of the CDR3; the remainder is reconstructed from the germline J gene. The V gene is TRBV6-2 or TRBV6-3, the J gene TRBJ1-2; D is possibly TRBD1 (6 bases). Germline V gene lookup returns CDR1 MNHEY and CDR2 SVGEGT. V was shortened by 4 bases and J by 4 bases, with 13 bases between the two germline ends. The CDR3 contains 14 residues. The CDR3 protein is CASSSRTATYGYTF. The CDR3 bases that were read are TGTGCCAGCAGTTCGAGGACAGCAACCTATGGC.

Remarks on this clone: Read data end 3 residues before the CDR3 end; the end is taken from the germline J gene. The genes are TRBV19 and TRBJ1-1; tentative D call: TRBD1 (5 bases). Germline lookup yields CDR1 LNHDA and CDR2 SQIVND (reference sequence). V was clipped by 3 bases and J by 1 base, with 6 bases between them. The CDR3 is made up of 13 amino acids. CDR3 DNA, as far as it was read: TGTGCCAGTAGTATCGGGGGGAACACTGAA. Its protein is CASSIGGNTE. The full CDR3 protein reads CASSIGGNTEAFF.

Of note for this clone: Sequencing ends 3 residues short of the CDR3 end; the germline J gene provides the rest. V and J are TRBV6-2 or TRBV6-3 and TRBJ2-1; D uncertain. The CDR3 covers 12 residues. V dropped 4 bases and J dropped 6 bases, with 7 bases sitting between them. Germline CDR1 reads MNHEY; CDR2 reads SVGEGT. The CDR3 reads CASSFGSNEQFF. The CDR3 bases that were read are TGTGCCAGCAGTTTCGGGTCCAATGAG.

A remark on this clone: The CDR3 is cut off 3 residues early in the read; its end comes from the germline J gene. The V gene is TRBV7-9, the J gene TRBJ1-6; D may be TRBD1 (6 bases). The CDR3 length is 15 residues. Trimming pared 5 bases from V and 7 bases from J, leaving 15 bases between. From germline, CDR1 is SEHNR and CDR2 FQNEAQ (reference sequence). The CDR3 spells CASSLEGQQNSPLHF. Partial CDR3 DNA: TGTGCCAGCAGCCTAGAAGGACAGCAGAATTCACCC.

This clone was counted a few times. The CDR3 end lies 3 residues beyond the end of the read and is filled in from the germline J gene. The chain links TRBV30 to TRBJ2-7; the D gene is possibly TRBD2 (5 bases). V gave up 0 bases and J gave up 5 bases, with 11 bases separating them. Germline loops: CDR1 GTSNPN, CDR2 SVGIG (reference sequence). The CDR3 extends over 13 amino acids. Partial CDR3 DNA: TGTGCCTGGAGTGTACTAGTCGGTCACGAG. This sequence encodes CAWSVLVGHE. The whole CDR3 reads CAWSVLVGHEQYF.

A few counts support this clone. The read is 3 residues too short to cover the CDR3 end, so that end is filled in from the germline J gene. The chain carries TRBV20-1 and TRBJ1-1; D perhaps matches TRBD1 (5 bases). V lost 1 base and J 0 bases, leaving 24 bases between the germline ends. Germline values: CDR1 DFQATT, CDR2 SNEGSKA (reference sequence). This CDR3 is 19 amino acids long. CDR3 sequence: CSARGFGGGLGDVNTEAFF. Incomplete CDR3 DNA: TGCAGTGCTAGAGGTTTTGGGGGGGGACTGGGGGATGTGAACACTGAA.

Concerning this clone: Read sequence stops 3 residues before the CDR3 end, and the germline J gene provides the missing end. The chain has TRBV6-2 or TRBV6-3 and TRBJ2-7, with TRBD1 matching over 8 bases. Germline CDR1 and CDR2: MNHEY and SVGEGT. The CDR3 has 15 amino acids. J gave up 0 bases and V 6 bases, and 7 bases lay outside the gene matches. The CDR3 DNA, read in part, is TGTGCCAGCAGAGCGTGGACAGGGACCTCCTACGAG. Its translation: CASRAWTGTSYE. The full CDR3 is CASRAWTGTSYEQYF.